This TCR beta chain derives from a study of cytotoxic CD8 clonotypes in ibrutinib-treated CLL. Across the whole study: The average sample held roughly 250,000 productive templates and 91,000 or so productive rearrangements.

TCR beta libraries used about 1.8 micrograms of genomic DNA from cryopreserved PBMCs. Measured with immunoSEQ multiplex PCR; TCRdb has only the in-frame clones, and not every one. Of roughly 250,000 clones listed, 60% to 75% are singletons. This CDR3 contains 14 residues. Trimming at V came to 5 bases and at J to 2 bases, leaving 3 bases not matched to a gene. From germline, CDR1 is MNHEY and CDR2 SMNVEV (reference sequence). The V gene is TRBV27, the J gene TRBJ2-7; TRBD2 agrees at 10 bases. The starting material was PBMCs, obtained after 24 months of ibrutinib treatment. The clonotype originates from a human donor with chronic lymphocytic leukemia. The CDR3 region has the DNA TGTGCCAGCAGTAGGACTAGCGGACCCTACGAGCAGTACTTC. Its translation: CASSRTSGPYEQYF.